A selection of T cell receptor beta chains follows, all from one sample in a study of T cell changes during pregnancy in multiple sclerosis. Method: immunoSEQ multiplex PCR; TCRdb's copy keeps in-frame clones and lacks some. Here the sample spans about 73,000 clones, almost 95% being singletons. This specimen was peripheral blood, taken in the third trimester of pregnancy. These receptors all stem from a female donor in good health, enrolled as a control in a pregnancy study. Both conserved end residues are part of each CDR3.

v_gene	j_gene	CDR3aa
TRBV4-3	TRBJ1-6	CASSQGGIYNSPLHF
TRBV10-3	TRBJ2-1	CAIRDSGGAPYNEQFF
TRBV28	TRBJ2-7	CASSEFGQDRDYEQYF
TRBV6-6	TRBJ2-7	CASSYPDTGNDEQYF
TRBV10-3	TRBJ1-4	CAINGRVTNEKLFF
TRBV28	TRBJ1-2	CASSQGGGLANYGYTF
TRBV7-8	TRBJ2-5	CASSYRWSQYF
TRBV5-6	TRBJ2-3	CASGHAGTSRTQYF
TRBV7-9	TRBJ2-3	CASSLWEVFDTQYF
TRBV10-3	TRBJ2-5	CAISARQGLGETQYF
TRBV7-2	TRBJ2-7	CASSLGWGDEQYF
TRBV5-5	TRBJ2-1	CASSLNPQREYNEQFF
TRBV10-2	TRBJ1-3	CASAWSRGQGTGNTIYF
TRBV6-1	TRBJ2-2	CASSGDGEIGELFF
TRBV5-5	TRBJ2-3	CASSLLAGSTDTQYF
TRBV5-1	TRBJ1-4	CASSLGERNEKLFF
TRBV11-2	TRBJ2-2	CASSRRGNTGELFF
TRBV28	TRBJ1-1	CASSFSWTGDGEAFF
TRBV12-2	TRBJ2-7	CASRQPTGGYEQYF
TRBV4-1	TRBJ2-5	CASSQDRLQETQYF
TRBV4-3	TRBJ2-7	CASSQFAQGGYEQYF
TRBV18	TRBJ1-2	CASSPRGTGDSGYTF
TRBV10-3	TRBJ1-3	CAISPGQAGNTIYF
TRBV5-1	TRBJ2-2	CASRWTSGGHKLWTGELFF
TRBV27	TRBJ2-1	CASSRDRGIGNEQFF
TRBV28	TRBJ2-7	CASSSPGTSGSYEQYF
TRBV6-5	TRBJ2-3	CASSYAGTSGTDTQYF
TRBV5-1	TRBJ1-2	CASSPYDPRGYGYTF
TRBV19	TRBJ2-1	CASSVQGPEAYNEQFF
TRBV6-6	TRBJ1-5	CASSYAGNQPQHF
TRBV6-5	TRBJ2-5	CASSFGTGGETQYF
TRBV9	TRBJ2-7	CASSPWTSGTNEQYF
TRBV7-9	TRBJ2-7	CASSTYRDRYEQYF
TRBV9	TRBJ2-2	CASSPRDRQNTGELFF
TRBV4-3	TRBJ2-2	CASSHLAGENTGELFF
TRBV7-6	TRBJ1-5	CASSPTDYSNQPQHF
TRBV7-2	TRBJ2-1	CASSPWTSGGNEQFF